This passage covers 18 T cell receptor beta chains from one sample sequenced in a study of blood T cell repertoires in COVID-19. Assay: immunoSEQ multiplex PCR; the TCRdb copy retains only in-frame clones and omits some. Seen here are 200,000 to 250,000 clones, under 90% observed once, and the top ten hold about 2%. Sequenced sample: PBMCs or T cells enriched from blood (not recorded which). The receptors were sampled from a man in his 60s who had recovered from COVID-19.

The V gene is TRBV12-5, the J gene TRBJ2-5, with D unresolved. The CDR3 has 15 residues. V dropped 5 bases and J dropped 3 bases, with 16 bases sitting between them. Germline V lookup: CDR1 LGHNT, CDR2 FRNRAP. CDR3 nucleotides: TGTGCTAGTGGTCCGCCGAGTCCTGTAAAAGAGACCCAGTACTTC. This translates into CASGPPSPVKETQYF. Full variable domain (missing parts from reference TRBV12-5 and TRBJ2-5): DARVTQTPRHKVTEMGQEVTMRCQPILGHNTVFWYRQTMMQGLELLAYFRNRAPLDDSGMPKDRFSAEMPDATLATLKIQPSEPRDSAVYFCASGPPSPVKETQYFGPGTRLLVL.

V gene TRBV7-8 combines with J gene TRBJ1-6, with 7 bases lining up with TRBD1. The CDR3 has 16 amino acids. CDR1 is SGHVS, CDR2 FQNEAQ, per germline. The J segment lost 8 bases and the V segment lost 0 bases, leaving 7 bases of the junction unmatched. The CDR3 DNA reads as TGTGCCAGCAGCTTAGCCGTAGACAGGGAAGATTCACCCCTCCACTTT. This translates into CASSLAVDREDSPLHF.

The chain joins TRBV7-2 to TRBJ1-2; 11 nucleotides line up with TRBD1. CDR1 is SGHTA and CDR2 is FQGNSA in the germline V gene. The CDR3 has 13 amino acids. V dropped 4 bases and J dropped 7; count of bases not matched to a gene: 2. DNA of the CDR3: TGTGCCAGCAGCTCTGGGACAGGGGGTGGCTACACCTTC. Translated, it gives CASSSGTGGGYTF.

The chain is built from TRBV19 and TRBJ1-5; 7 bases are shared with TRBD1. Unmatched junction bases numbered 19, after V lost 6 bases and J lost 8 bases. This CDR3 spans 17 amino acids. The germline V gene has CDR1 LNHDA and CDR2 SQIVND (reference sequence). This chain's CDR3 is CASSPTDRESGRKPQHF. CDR3 sequence (DNA): TGTGCCAGTAGCCCTACCGACAGGGAAAGTGGTCGTAAGCCCCAGCATTTT.

In its sample, this clone was seen a few times. This chain uses TRBV24-1 with TRBJ1-5; the D is unclear. CDR3 length equals 13 residues. The V gene lost 4 bases and the J gene lost 11 bases, with 14 bases spanning the gap. Per the germline V gene, CDR1 is KGHDR and CDR2 is SFDVKD. This CDR3 reads CATSDNLGTAQHF. In DNA, the CDR3 is TGTGCCACCAGTGACAACCTAGGTACCGCCCAGCATTTT.

The CDR3 nucleotides are TGTGCCAGTAGTATTGCTGGGGGGGTGGATACGCAGTATTTT. Amino acid sequence: CASSIAGGVDTQYF. The chain carries TRBV19 and TRBJ2-3; 7 nucleotides line up with TRBD2. With 3 bases clipped from V and 6 bases from J, the junction kept 6 bases outside the gene matches. In germline, CDR1 is LNHDA, CDR2 SQIVND (reference sequence). The CDR3 is 14 residues long.

There are a few counts of this clone. This sequence joins TRBV12-5 and TRBJ2-1; 8 bases are shared with TRBD1. CDR1 LGHNT and CDR2 FRNRAP come from the germline V gene. Unmatched junction bases numbered 9, after V lost 2 bases and J lost 6 bases. CDR3 length: 16 residues. CDR3 residues: CASGLFTTGASNEQFF. CDR3 coding DNA: TGTGCTAGTGGTTTGTTCACGACAGGGGCAAGCAATGAGCAGTTCTTC.

The chain's CDR3 is CASSAGGGVGTDTQYF. The DNA for the CDR3 is TGTGCCAGCAGCGCAGGTGGCGGGGTGGGCACAGATACGCAGTATTTT. The J gene is TRBJ2-3, the V gene TRBV9, with a possible D match to TRBD2 (6 bases). Looked up from germline, CDR1 is SGDLS and CDR2 is YYNGEE. The CDR3 spans 16 residues. Trimming removed 3 bases from V and 1 base from J, with 15 bases in between.

The J gene is TRBJ1-2, the V gene TRBV6-6; weak D call: TRBD1 (6 bases). CDR1 and CDR2 from the germline V gene are MNHNY and SVGAGI (reference sequence). The ends were cut back, 0 bases at V and 8 bases at J, with 13 bases in the middle. CDR3 length: 14 amino acids. The CDR3 loop reads CASSYSLGARGYTF. Here the CDR3 DNA reads TGTGCCAGCAGTTACTCTCTGGGGGCGCGGGGCTACACCTTC.

The gene calls are TRBV6-1 and TRBJ2-7, with D uncertain. The CDR3 runs to 12 residues. Germline values: CDR1 MNHNS, CDR2 SASEGT. The V gene lost 2 bases and the J gene lost 4 bases, with 6 bases spanning the gap. CDR3 DNA: TGTGCCAGCAGTGAAACGGAGTACGAGCAGTACTTC. Translated: CASSETEYEQYF.

This chain links TRBV19 with TRBJ1-1; no reliable D call. This CDR3 has 12 residues. Germline lookup yields CDR1 LNHDA and CDR2 SQIVND (reference sequence). Trimming cost V 6 bases and J 4 bases, with 9 bases left between them. The CDR3 protein is CASSQRSTEAFF. The CDR3 bases are TGTGCCAGTAGCCAGCGGTCCACTGAAGCTTTCTTT.

This chain links TRBV11-2 with TRBJ2-5; no clear D. This CDR3 has 15 amino acids. V lost 5 bases, J lost 1 base, and 14 bases lay in between. Germline-derived CDR1 and CDR2 are SGHAT and FQNNGV. The CDR3 DNA follows: TGTGCCAGCAGCCCGCGGATCGCCCTCCAAGAGACCCAGTACTTC. Its translation: CASSPRIALQETQYF.

V and J are TRBV2 and TRBJ2-6, with 7 bases lining up with TRBD1. The V gene end was trimmed by 3 bases and the J gene end by 2 bases; junction bases not matched to a gene: 4. Germline CDR1 SNHLY, CDR2 FYNNEI. The CDR3 totals 16 residues. The CDR3 DNA sequence: TGTGCCAGCAGTGATGAGGGGGCAGCTGGGGCCAACGTCCTGACTTTC. Translated, it gives CASSDEGAAGANVLTF.

V and J are TRBV13 and TRBJ2-7; TRBD2 aligns across 8 bases. CDR1 is PRHDT, CDR2 FYEKMQ, per germline (reference sequence). Unmatched junction bases numbered 9, after V lost 4 bases and J lost 1 base. This CDR3 contains 16 residues. The CDR3 here is CASSSRPAGGSYEQYF. CDR3 sequence (DNA): TGTGCCAGCAGCTCCCGACCGGCGGGGGGATCCTACGAGCAGTACTTC. The full variable domain, with the rest looked up from reference TRBV13 and TRBJ2-7, is AAGVIQSPRHLIKEKRETATLKCYPIPRHDTVYWYQQGPGQDPQFLISFYEKMQSDKGSIPDRFSAQQFSDYHSELNMSSLELGDSALYFCASSSRPAGGSYEQYFGPGTRLTVT.

The chain has TRBV5-1 and TRBJ1-1; no clear D gene. Per germline, CDR1 SGHRS and CDR2 YFSETQ. The CDR3 is made up of 14 amino acids. The V gene lost 0 bases and the J gene lost 3 bases, with 9 bases spanning the gap. In DNA, the CDR3 is TGCGCCAGCAGCTTGGCCAAGAGGGACACTGAAGCTTTCTTT. Residues: CASSLAKRDTEAFF.

The J gene is TRBJ2-5, the V gene TRBV2; 14 nucleotides agree with TRBD2. The CDR3 runs 15 residues. V lost 6 bases and J lost 3; bases outside the gene matches: 3. Germline-derived CDR1 and CDR2 are SNHLY and FYNNEI. The CDR3 loop is CASRRLAGGKETQYF. The CDR3 DNA sequence: TGTGCCAGCAGGAGACTAGCGGGGGGGAAAGAGACCCAGTACTTC.

V usage is TRBV13 and J usage is TRBJ1-6, with 9 bases fitting TRBD1. The V and J ends lost 5 bases and 0 bases, in that order; junction bases with no gene match: 5. This CDR3 has 17 residues. The germline gives CDR1 PRHDT, CDR2 FYEKMQ (reference sequence). CDR3 coding DNA: TGTGCCAGCAGCAAGGGACAGGGTAGCTCCTATAATTCACCCCTCCACTTT. This encodes CASSKGQGSSYNSPLHF.

This clone appeared once. V usage is TRBV5-4 and J usage is TRBJ2-5; 8 bases align to TRBD1. Germline CDR1 reads SGHNT; CDR2 reads YYREEE (reference sequence). The J segment lost 2 bases and the V segment lost 1 base, leaving 7 bases of the junction unmatched. The CDR3 is 16 residues long. CDR3 region: CASSLRTGIAQETQYF. DNA of the CDR3: TGTGCCAGCAGCTTGCGGACAGGGATTGCGCAAGAGACCCAGTACTTC. Supplemented by reference TRBV5-4 and TRBJ2-5, the full variable domain reads ETGVTQSPTHLIKTRGQQVTLRCSSQSGHNTVSWYQQALGQGPQFIFQYYREEENGRGNFPPRFSGLQFPNYSSELNVNALELDDSALYLCASSLRTGIAQETQYFGPGTRLLVL.